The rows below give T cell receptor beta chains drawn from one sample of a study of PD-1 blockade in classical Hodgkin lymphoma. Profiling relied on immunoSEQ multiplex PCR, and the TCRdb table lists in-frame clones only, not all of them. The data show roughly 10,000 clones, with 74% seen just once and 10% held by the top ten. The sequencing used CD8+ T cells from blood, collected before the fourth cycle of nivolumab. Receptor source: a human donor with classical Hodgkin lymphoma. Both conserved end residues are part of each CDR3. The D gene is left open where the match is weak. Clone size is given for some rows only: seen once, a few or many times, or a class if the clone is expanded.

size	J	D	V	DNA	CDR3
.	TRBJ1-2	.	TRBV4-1	TGCGCCAGCAGCCAAGATCACGGGTATAATGATGGCTACACCTTC	CASSQDHGYNDGYTF
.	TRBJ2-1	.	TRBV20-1	TGCAGTGCTGTCTGGTATTCTGAGCAGTTCTTC	CSAVWYSEQFF
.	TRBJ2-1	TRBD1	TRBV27	TGTGCCAGCAGGCAGGGGGTGGTTGAGCAGTTCTTC	CASRQGVVEQFF
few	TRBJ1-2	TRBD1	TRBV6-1	TGTGCCAGCAGTGAGATAGACAGGGGGTACTATGGCTACACCTTC	CASSEIDRGYYGYTF
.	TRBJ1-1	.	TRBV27	TGTGCCAGCAGTTTATCGGTGAACACTGAAGCTTTCTTT	CASSLSVNTEAFF
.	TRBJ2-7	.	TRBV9	TGTGCCAGCAGCCCAGAGGGGGGAGTGGGCGAGCAGTACTTC	CASSPEGGVGEQYF
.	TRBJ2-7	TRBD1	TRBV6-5	TGTGCCAGCAGTTACTCGCGGACAGGGACCTACGAGCAGTACTTC	CASSYSRTGTYEQYF
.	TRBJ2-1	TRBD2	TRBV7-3	TGTGCCAGCAGCCCTAGCGGGAGGAATGAGCAGTTCTTC	CASSPSGRNEQFF
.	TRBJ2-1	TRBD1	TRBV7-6	TGTGCCAGCAGCTTAGGAACAGGGGGAATCAATGAGCAGTTCTTC	CASSLGTGGINEQFF
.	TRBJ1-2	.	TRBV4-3	TGCGCCAGCAGCCCCCTTGGGGTAGCCTATGGCTACACCTTC	CASSPLGVAYGYTF
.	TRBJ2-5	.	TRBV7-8	TGTGCCAGCAGCGGGGGGCGAGAGACCCAGTACTTC	CASSGGRETQYF
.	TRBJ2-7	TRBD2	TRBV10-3	TGTGCCACAAGACTAGCGGGAGAAGCCTACGAGCAGTACTTC	CATRLAGEAYEQYF
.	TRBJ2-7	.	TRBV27	TGTGCCAGCAGTTTGGTTCCATCCTACGAGCAGTACTTC	CASSLVPSYEQYF
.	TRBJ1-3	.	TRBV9	TGTGCCAGCAGAGCGCAGGGACCTGGAAACACCATATATTTT	CASRAQGPGNTIYF
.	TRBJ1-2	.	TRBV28	TGTGCCAGCAGTCCAGGGTTTTTCTATGGCTACACCTTC	CASSPGFFYGYTF
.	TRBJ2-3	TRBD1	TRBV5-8	TGTGCCAGCAGCCGGGACAGGGAGTTTGATGATACGCAGTATTTT	CASSRDREFDDTQYF
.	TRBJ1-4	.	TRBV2	TGTGCCAGCAGGAGAAGCCGGGACCTGGAAAAACTGTTTTTT	CASRRSRDLEKLFF
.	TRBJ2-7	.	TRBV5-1	TGCGCCAGCAGCCACGGGCCAGAGTCGCACTTC	CASSHGPESHF
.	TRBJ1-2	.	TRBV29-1	TGCAGCGTTCTCGACAGGTACTATGGCTACACCTTC	CSVLDRYYGYTF
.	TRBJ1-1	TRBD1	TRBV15	TGTGCCACCAGCAGAGATCTGGCAGGGGGGTTGAACACTGAAGCTTTCTTT	CATSRDLAGGLNTEAFF
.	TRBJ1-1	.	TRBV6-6	TGTGCCAGCAGTTACGGGGAGGGGACTGAAGCTTTCTTT	CASSYGEGTEAFF
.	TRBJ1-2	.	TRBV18	TGTGCCAGCTCACCGCCGGGACGCACCAACTATGGCTACACCTTC	CASSPPGRTNYGYTF
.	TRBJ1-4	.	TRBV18	TGTGCCAGCTCACCGATAGATGCAATTAATGAAAAACTGTTTTTT	CASSPIDAINEKLFF
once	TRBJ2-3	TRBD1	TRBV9	TGTGCCAGCAGCGCCGAAGGGACAGACACAGATACGCAGTATTTT	CASSAEGTDTDTQYF
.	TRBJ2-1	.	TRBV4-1	TGCGCCAGCAGCCCCGTCGGAGACAGCCCCTACAATGAGCAGTTCTTC	CASSPVGDSPYNEQFF
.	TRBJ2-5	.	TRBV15	TGTGCCACCAGCAGAACCGGGACTCAAGAGACCCAGTACTTC	CATSRTGTQETQYF
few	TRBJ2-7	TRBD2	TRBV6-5	TGTGCCAGCAGTTACTCGGGCAGCGGGAGCGGCTACGAGCAGTACTTC	CASSYSGSGSGYEQYF
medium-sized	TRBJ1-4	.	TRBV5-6	TGTGCCAGCAGCTTGGTGCTGGATGAAAAACTGTTTTTT	CASSLVLDEKLFF
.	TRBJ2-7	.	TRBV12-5	TGTGCTAGTGGTTTGGGACCGAGCTACGAGCAGTACTTC	CASGLGPSYEQYF
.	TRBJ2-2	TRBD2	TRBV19	TGTGCCAGTAGTGAAAGACCGCCACTAGCGGATTTAAACACCGGGGAGCTGTTTTTT	CASSERPPLADLNTGELFF
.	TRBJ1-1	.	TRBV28	TGTGCCAGCAGTTCCCCGAAGACAGAGAACACTGAAGCTTTCTTT	CASSSPKTENTEAFF
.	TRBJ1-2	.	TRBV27	TGTGCCAGCTTTGAGAGGGGAGATGGCTACACCTTC	CASFERGDGYTF
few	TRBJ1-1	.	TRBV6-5	TGTGCCAGCAGAAGGAGTAGGGAAGCTTTCTTT	CASRRSREAFF
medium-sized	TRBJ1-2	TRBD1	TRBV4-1	TGCGCCAGCAGCCTTGGATCGGGGGGGACAGGAGGCTACACCTTC	CASSLGSGGTGGYTF
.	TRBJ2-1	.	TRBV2	TGTGCCAGCAAACCCTATAGCTCCTACAATGAGCAGTTCTTC	CASKPYSSYNEQFF
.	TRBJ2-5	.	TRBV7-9	TGTGCCAGCAGCTTAGAAATGGGGACCCAAGAGACCCAGTACTTC	CASSLEMGTQETQYF
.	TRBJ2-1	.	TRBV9	TGTGCCAGCAGCGTAGGAACCTATGAGCAGTTCTTC	CASSVGTYEQFF
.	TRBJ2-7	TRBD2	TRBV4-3	TGCGCCAGCAGCTATAGCGGGGGGGCCCTCTACGAGCAGTACTTC	CASSYSGGALYEQYF
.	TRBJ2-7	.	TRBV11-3	TGTGCCAGCAGCTCCCGGGATTCCTACGAGCAGTACTTC	CASSSRDSYEQYF
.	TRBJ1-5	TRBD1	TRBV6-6	TGTGCCAGCAGTACCAGGGGGGAAGTCAAGCCCCAGCATTTT	CASSTRGEVKPQHF
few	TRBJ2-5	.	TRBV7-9	TGTGCCAGCAGCTTAGGCTTGGACAAGGGAGAGACCCAGTACTTC	CASSLGLDKGETQYF
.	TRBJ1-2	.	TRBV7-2	TGTGCCAGCAGCTTAGAGTCACAGACGACTAACTATGGCTACACCTTC	CASSLESQTTNYGYTF
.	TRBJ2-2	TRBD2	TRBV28	TGTGCCAGCAGTCCACCGGGACTAGCCTTAACCGGGGAGCTGTTTTTT	CASSPPGLALTGELFF
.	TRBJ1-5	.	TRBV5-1	TGCGCCAGCAGCTTGTACGAGGGGCGAAATCAGCCCCAGCATTTT	CASSLYEGRNQPQHF
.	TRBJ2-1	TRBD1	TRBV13	TGTGCCAGCAGCTTTACAGGGGGCGCTTACAATGAGCAGTTCTTC	CASSFTGGAYNEQFF
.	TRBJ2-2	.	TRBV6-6	TGTGCCAGCAGTTACCTCAGGCAAACCGGGGAGCTGTTTTTT	CASSYLRQTGELFF
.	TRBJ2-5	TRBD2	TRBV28	TGTGCCAGCAGTTTATGGGGACTAGCGGGAGCTGAGACCCAGTACTTC	CASSLWGLAGAETQYF
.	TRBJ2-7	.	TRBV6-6	TGTGCCAGCAGTTACGACTACGAGCAGTACTTC	CASSYDYEQYF
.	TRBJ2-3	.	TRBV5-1	TGCGCCAGCAGCTCTAGCACAGATACGCAGTATTTT	CASSSSTDTQYF
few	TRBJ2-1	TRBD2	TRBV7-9	TGTGCCAGCAGCTTGAGCGGGGGGGAGGTGGATGAGCAGTTCTTC	CASSLSGGEVDEQFF
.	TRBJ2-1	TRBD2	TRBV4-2	TGTGCCAGCAGCCCGGGACTAGCGGGAGCCCAAAACCCCTACAATGAGCAGTTCTTC	CASSPGLAGAQNPYNEQFF
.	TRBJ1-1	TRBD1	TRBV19	TGTGCCAGTAGGTTTCCGGGACAGGGTTATGAAGCTTTCTTT	CASRFPGQGYEAFF
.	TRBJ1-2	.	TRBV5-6	TGTGCCAGCAGCTTGGAACTCCTTACCGGCTATGGCTACACCTTC	CASSLELLTGYGYTF
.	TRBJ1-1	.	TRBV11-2	TGTGCCAGCAGCTTAGTAGCACAGGGTAACTTGCTGAACACTGAAGCTTTCTTT	CASSLVAQGNLLNTEAFF